This passage covers 32 T cell receptor beta chains from one sample sequenced in a study of T cell responses to AZD1222 COVID-19 vaccine (dated by TCRdb to the early 2020s). Library method: the immunoSEQ multiplex PCR assay. TCRdb re-hosts the immuneACCESS table, in-frame sequences only. Its copies lack some clones; in the studies checked, an unresolved V gene accounts for under half of them, and the cause for the rest is not known. The sample table records some 83,000 clones; approximately 90% of these occur just once. The top ten clones comprise 5% to 6.5% of the sample. The sample's time point label, in plain terms: about 28 days (+/-7) after the second vaccine dose. The sequencing used peripheral blood, collected 28 days after the second AZD1222 dose. The receptors shown here come from an adult who received the AZD1222 COVID-19 vaccine.

The chain joins TRBV9 to TRBJ2-3; 8 bases match TRBD2. The CDR3 is 17 amino acids. V gave up 3 bases and J gave up 0 bases; unmatched junction bases: 9. The germline CDR1 and CDR2 sequences are SGDLS and YYNGEE. DNA of the CDR3: TGTGCCAGCAGCGCTATGGGCGGGGGGACTAGCACAGATACGCAGTATTTT. Protein product: CASSAMGGGTSTDTQYF.

This chain links TRBV6-4 with TRBJ1-5; D possibly corresponds to TRBD1 (6 bases). V shed 4 bases and J shed 2 bases, with 15 bases lying between them. The CDR3 is made up of 16 amino acids. CDR1 is MRHNA and CDR2 is SNTAGT in the germline V gene. This CDR3 reads CASSGGGGGGNQPQHF. The CDR3 DNA is TGTGCCAGCAGTGGAGGGGGTGGAGGGGGCAATCAGCCCCAGCATTTT.

The V gene is TRBV12-5, the J gene TRBJ2-5, with 8 nucleotides matching TRBD1. This CDR3 comprises 17 residues. Germline trimming cut 4 bases from V and 5 bases from J; bases unmatched to any gene: 15. Germline V lookup: CDR1 LGHNT, CDR2 FRNRAP. In DNA form, the CDR3 reads TGTGCTAGTGGTTATTTGACAGGACAGGGAGGTTGGGAGACCCAGTACTTC. Translated: CASGYLTGQGGWETQYF.

This chain links TRBV28 with TRBJ2-7; D gene unclear. CDR1 MDHEN and CDR2 SYDVKM come from the germline V gene. V was pared by 5 bases and J by 4 bases, with 15 bases between. The CDR3 contains 14 residues. CDR3 bases: TGTGCCAGCAGTCCTCAAAGGGTTTGGTACGAGCAGTACTTC. This sequence encodes CASSPQRVWYEQYF. The full variable domain, rest sourced from reference TRBV28 and TRBJ2-7, is DVKVTQSSRYLVKRTGEKVFLECVQDMDHENMFWYRQDPGLGLRLIYFSYDVKMKEKGDIPEGYSVSREKKERFSLILESASTNQTSMYLCASSPQRVWYEQYFGPGTRLTVT.

V is TRBV19 and J is TRBJ2-1, with TRBD2 matching 7 bases. V was pared by 8 bases and J by 2 bases, with 9 bases of the junction left unmatched. CDR1 and CDR2 from the germline V gene are LNHDA and SQIVND (reference sequence). The CDR3 has 15 amino acids. CDR3 loop: CASSLFGGTYNEQFF. The CDR3 DNA sequence: TGTGCCAGTTCCCTTTTCGGGGGGACCTACAATGAGCAGTTCTTC.

This chain uses TRBV6-1 with TRBJ1-3, with TRBD1 matching 7 bases. Trimming took 3 bases from V and 4 from J; bases not matched to a gene: 15. The CDR3 consists of 18 residues. CDR1 is MNHNS and CDR2 is SASEGT in the germline V gene. The CDR3 region is CASSETLWQGVSGNTIYF. DNA for the CDR3: TGTGCCAGCAGTGAGACATTGTGGCAGGGGGTGTCCGGAAACACCATATATTTT.

In its sample, this clone was seen a few times. J is TRBJ1-1 and V is TRBV30; 8 positions match TRBD1. Per the germline V gene, CDR1 is GTSNPN and CDR2 is SVGIG (reference sequence). V was pared by 7 bases and J by 0 bases, with 4 bases of the junction left unmatched. CDR3 length equals 13 residues. CDR3 sequence (DNA): TGTGCCTTTGACAGGGGTATGAACACTGAAGCTTTCTTT. This encodes CAFDRGMNTEAFF.

V and J are TRBV6-5 and TRBJ1-2; TRBD1 agrees at 8 bases. Trimming took 6 bases from V and 4 from J; bases not matched to a gene: 1. The CDR3 contains 12 residues. Germline V lookup: CDR1 MNHEY, CDR2 SVGAGI. This CDR3 is CASSTGGYGYTF. The CDR3 DNA reads as TGTGCCAGCAGCACAGGGGGCTATGGCTACACCTTC.

This chain uses TRBV16 with TRBJ1-2, with D unresolved. Germline V gene lookup returns CDR1 KGHSY and CDR2 FQNENV. Trimming stripped 0 bases from V and 0 bases from J, with 8 bases between. This CDR3 region has 15 residues. CDR3 nucleotides: TGTGCCAGCAGCCAATCCCGACAAACTAACTATGGCTACACCTTC. Translated: CASSQSRQTNYGYTF.

This chain links TRBV15 with TRBJ1-2; 8 bases agree with TRBD1. The CDR3 length is 17 residues. Trimming took 0 bases from V and 4 from J; bases not matched to a gene: 10. Germline V CDR1 and CDR2: LNHNV, YYDKDF (reference sequence). CDR3 in amino acids: CATSREAGTGALYGYTF. The CDR3 coding sequence is TGTGCCACCAGCAGAGAAGCCGGGACAGGAGCACTCTATGGCTACACCTTC.

V and J are TRBV14 and TRBJ2-2; TRBD2 agrees at 7 bases. The V and J ends lost 2 bases and 4 bases, in that order; junction bases with no gene match: 4. The CDR3 is 15 residues long. The germline gives CDR1 SGHDN, CDR2 FVKESK. CDR3: CASSQLGGGTGELFF. The CDR3 bases are TGTGCCAGCAGCCAACTCGGCGGGGGCACCGGGGAGCTGTTTTTT.

V usage is TRBV28 and J usage is TRBJ1-5; 8 nucleotides line up with TRBD1. This CDR3 spans 15 amino acids. Looked up from germline, CDR1 is MDHEN and CDR2 is SYDVKM. The junction had 4 bases not matched to a gene; V was cut back by 6 bases and J by 0 bases. DNA for the CDR3: TGTGCCAGCAGGAGGACAGGGATTAGCAATCAGCCCCAGCATTTT. Translating it yields CASRRTGISNQPQHF.

This chain connects TRBV10-2 to TRBJ2-5, with 8 bases lining up with TRBD1. The length of the CDR3 is 12 residues. Trimming took 8 bases from V and 5 from J; bases not matched to a gene: 4. CDR1 is WSHSY and CDR2 is SAAADI in the germline V gene. The CDR3 reads CASRTGLETQYF. The CDR3 nucleotides read TGCGCCAGCCGGACAGGGTTGGAGACCCAGTACTTC.

The chain has TRBV5-5 and TRBJ1-1, with D unresolved. Germline-derived CDR1 and CDR2 are SGHKS and YYEKEE (reference sequence). The CDR3 has 13 amino acids. V was cut by 3 bases and J by 4 bases, with 10 bases left in between. The CDR3 here is CASSSLRVTEAFF. Written as DNA, the CDR3 is TGTGCCAGCAGCTCCTTGAGGGTCACTGAAGCTTTCTTT. The full variable domain, its missing parts supplied by reference TRBV5-5 and TRBJ1-1, is DAGVTQSPTHLIKTRGQQVTLRCSPISGHKSVSWYQQVLGQGPQFIFQYYEKEERGRGNFPDRFSARQFPNYSSELNVNALLLGDSALYLCASSSLRVTEAFFGQGTRLTVV.

V and J are TRBV5-4 and TRBJ1-2; tentatively, D is TRBD1 (6 bases). Germline lookup yields CDR1 SGHNT and CDR2 YYREEE (reference sequence). CDR3 length: 13 amino acids. With 0 bases removed from V and 7 bases from J, the gap between germline ends came to 10 bases. The CDR3 DNA follows: TGTGCCAGCAGCTTGGCAGGGGACGTTGGCTACACCTTC. Protein product: CASSLAGDVGYTF. Together with reference TRBV5-4 and TRBJ1-2, the CDR3 gives the full variable domain: ETGVTQSPTHLIKTRGQQVTLRCSSQSGHNTVSWYQQALGQGPQFIFQYYREEENGRGNFPPRFSGLQFPNYSSELNVNALELDDSALYLCASSLAGDVGYTFGSGTRLTVV.

The chain links TRBV7-3 to TRBJ1-1; maybe TRBD1 (5 bases). Per the germline V gene, CDR1 is SGHTA and CDR2 is FQGTGA. This CDR3 has 12 residues. Trimming left V 5 bases short and J 5 bases short, with 9 bases between. CDR3 residues: CASSPGGTEAFF. The CDR3 coding sequence is TGTGCCAGCAGCCCGGGGGGGACTGAAGCTTTCTTT. Using reference TRBV7-3 and TRBJ1-1 for the parts outside the CDR3, the full variable domain is GAGVSQTPSNKVTEKGKYVELRCDPISGHTALYWYRQSLGQGPEFLIYFQGTGAADDSGLPNDRFFAVRPEGSVSTLKIQRTERGDSAVYLCASSPGGTEAFFGQGTRLTVV.

The chain is built from TRBV7-6 and TRBJ1-5; 7 bases fit TRBD1. This CDR3 is 15 amino acids long. Germline V gene data show CDR1 as SGHVS and CDR2 as FNYEAQ. V dropped 1 base and J dropped 7; count of bases not matched to a gene: 7. CDR3: CASSLGDTGAQPQHF. The DNA of the CDR3 is TGTGCCAGCAGCTTAGGCGATACAGGGGCACAGCCCCAGCATTTT.

The CDR3 nucleotides read TGTGCCAGCAGTCCCCGGAGACGAGAGCAGTACTTC. It translates to CASSPRRREQYF. The chain combines TRBV27 with TRBJ2-7, with D hard to call. V shed 5 bases and J shed 7 bases, with 12 bases lying between them. The CDR3 is made up of 12 amino acids. Germline V CDR1 and CDR2: MNHEY, SMNVEV (reference sequence).

In nucleotides, the CDR3 is TGTGCCACCAGTGATCCCGGAAAGTCATATGGCTACACCTTC. The encoded protein is CATSDPGKSYGYTF. The rearrangement joins TRBV24-1 to TRBJ1-2; D unresolved. V lost 3 bases and J lost 5, with 12 bases in between. The CDR3 spans 14 residues. CDR1 is KGHDR and CDR2 is SFDVKD in the germline V gene.

The rearrangement joins TRBV10-3 to TRBJ1-5; D is unclear. The CDR3 contains 16 residues. The V gene lost 0 bases and the J gene lost 2 bases, with 11 bases spanning the gap. Germline V lookup: CDR1 ENHRY, CDR2 SYGVKD. The CDR3 sequence: CAISESAGPRNQPQHF. The CDR3 DNA sequence: TGTGCCATCAGTGAGTCGGCAGGCCCTCGCAATCAGCCCCAGCATTTT.

The rearrangement links TRBV3-1 (or the pseudogene TRBV3-2) to TRBJ2-1; 7 bases agree with TRBD1. From germline, CDR1 is LGHDT and CDR2 YNNKEL (reference sequence). V was pared by 8 bases and J by 8 bases, with 3 bases of the junction left unmatched. CDR3 size: 11 residues. The CDR3: CASRRGHEQFF. In DNA form, the CDR3 reads TGTGCCAGCCGAAGGGGGCATGAGCAGTTCTTC.

The chain uses TRBV5-6 and TRBJ1-5; D ambiguous. Germline V gene lookup returns CDR1 SGHDT and CDR2 YYEEEE. V was trimmed by 3 bases and J by 6 bases, leaving 13 bases between them. The CDR3 extends over 14 amino acids. In nucleotides, the CDR3 is TGTGCCAGCAGCTCCTCGGGCCCGCGTCAGCCCCAGCATTTT. Translated, it gives CASSSSGPRQPQHF. Based on the CDR3 plus reference TRBV5-6 and TRBJ1-5, the full variable domain is DAGVTQSPTHLIKTRGQQVTLRCSPKSGHDTVSWYQQALGQGPQFIFQYYEEEERQRGNFPDRFSGHQFPNYSSELNVNALLLGDSALYLCASSSSGPRQPQHFGDGTRLSIL.

This chain connects TRBV18 to TRBJ2-5, with D hard to call. The ends were cut back, 0 bases at V and 1 base at J, with 6 bases in the middle. The CDR3 length is 14 residues. CDR1 and CDR2 from the germline V gene are KGHSH and LQKENI. The CDR3 nucleotides are TGTGCCAGCTCACCACCTTCCCGCCAAGAGACCCAGTACTTC. Translating it yields CASSPPSRQETQYF.

This chain links TRBV18 with TRBJ1-1; D is unclear. V gave up 3 bases and J gave up 1 base, with 12 bases separating them. Germline lookup yields CDR1 KGHSH and CDR2 LQKENI. This CDR3 comprises 15 residues. The CDR3 protein is CASSPLRGSNTEAFF. The DNA for the CDR3 is TGTGCCAGCTCACCTTTGAGAGGCTCGAACACTGAAGCTTTCTTT. Full variable domain (rest looked up from reference TRBV18 and TRBJ1-1): NAGVMQNPRHLVRRRGQEARLRCSPMKGHSHVYWYRQLPEEGLKFMVYLQKENIIDESGMPKERFSAEFPKEGPSILRIQQVVRGDSAAYFCASSPLRGSNTEAFFGQGTRLTVV.

The chain combines TRBV6-5 with TRBJ1-1; D not resolved. The CDR3 sequence is 15 residues long. Trimming took 3 bases from V and 0 from J, leaving 11 bases between them. Germline CDR1 is MNHEY and CDR2 is SVGAGI. CDR3 DNA sequence: TGTGCCAGCAGTTATCAGGCACTAATGAACACTGAAGCTTTCTTT. Translating gives CASSYQALMNTEAFF.

The chain joins TRBV7-2 to TRBJ1-2; the D gene is possibly TRBD1 (6 bases). Germline loops: CDR1 SGHTA, CDR2 FQGNSA. Trimming cost V 5 bases and J 7 bases, with 20 bases left between them. This CDR3 spans 15 amino acids. This CDR3 is CASSPRAGALSGYTF. CDR3 in DNA: TGTGCCAGCAGCCCCAGGGCAGGGGCGCTTTCTGGCTACACCTTC.

Only a few counts were recorded for this clone. The chain uses TRBV12-3 or TRBV12-4 and TRBJ2-2; D gene unclear. Deletions cut 3 bases from V and 4 bases from J, with 0 bases between. The CDR3 extends over 11 amino acids. CDR3 region: CASSFTGELFF. In DNA, the CDR3 is TGTGCCAGCAGTTTCACCGGGGAGCTGTTTTTT.

CDR3 DNA sequence: TGTGCCAGCAGTTACTCGGGCAGGGGTGATGGCTACACCTTC. It is translated as CASSYSGRGDGYTF. The V call is TRBV6-5, the J call TRBJ1-2, with a weak D call TRBD1 (6 bases). V was cut by 0 bases and J by 6 bases, with 11 bases left in between. Looked up from germline, CDR1 is MNHEY and CDR2 is SVGAGI. CDR3 length: 14 amino acids.

This sequence joins TRBV4-1 and TRBJ2-7; D remains ambiguous. The CDR3 consists of 14 residues. CDR1 MGHRA and CDR2 YSYEKL come from the germline V gene. Trimming took 0 bases from V and 3 from J, leaving 9 bases between them. CDR3 bases: TGCGCCAGCAGCCAAGATCGGGCCCACTACGAGCAGTACTTC. Translation gives CASSQDRAHYEQYF.

The V and J genes are TRBV29-1 and TRBJ1-2, with 8 positions matching TRBD1. Unmatched junction bases numbered 9, after V lost 5 bases and J lost 1 base. Germline assignment: CDR1 SQVTM and CDR2 ANQGSEA. This CDR3 has 15 residues. Written as DNA, the CDR3 is TGCAGCGTTCCCGGACAGGGAGGTAATAACTATGGCTACACCTTC. Its protein product is CSVPGQGGNNYGYTF.

The rearrangement uses TRBV13 and TRBJ1-4; TRBD1 agrees at 10 bases. The germline gives CDR1 PRHDT, CDR2 FYEKMQ (reference sequence). Losses at the gene ends were 2 bases for V and 7 bases for J; bases not matched to a gene: 10. The CDR3 contains 17 residues. The chain's CDR3 is CASSLSVSDRGFEKLFF. CDR3 nucleotides: TGTGCCAGCAGCTTATCAGTTTCGGACAGGGGGTTTGAAAAACTGTTTTTT.

The V call is TRBV5-4, the J call TRBJ2-3, with 9 bases matching TRBD1. The CDR3 is 16 residues long. Germline values: CDR1 SGHNT, CDR2 YYREEE (reference sequence). The junction had 6 bases not matched to a gene; V was cut back by 4 bases and J by 0 bases. The CDR3 region is CASSTWTGASTDTQYF. The CDR3 DNA reads as TGTGCCAGCAGCACCTGGACAGGGGCGAGCACAGATACGCAGTATTTT.